This T cell receptor (beta chain) originates from a study of metastatic and nonmetastatic thyroid tumors (dated by TCRdb to about 2020). In the study overall: The researchers compared repertoires between peripheral blood samples and tumor or nodule tissue samples from patients with malignant or benign thyroid disease. Here is what the overall study found, with its caveats: In both blood and tumor samples, TCR beta diversity was reported to be significantly higher in malignant tumors than in benign nodules.

V lost 3 bases and J lost 4 bases; the stretch between them is 10 bases long. The CDR1 and CDR2 encoded by the germline V gene are SGHRS and YFSETQ. From its cysteine to its phenylalanine, the CDR3 spans 13 amino acids. CDR3 DNA only is kept here, 39 bases in frame from base 1. At least ten counts were recorded for this clone. Its antigen target is currently unknown. A much larger clone lies one base from this, so it may be a read error. This sample includes further DNA sequences coding for the same CDR3. No patient had received any treatment before thyroid surgery. Using T-cell receptor beta sequencing, the study looked back at clinical samples from patients collected from the early 2010s to the late 2010s. Receptors were amplified or captured by PCR. TCRdb names Illumina HiSeq 4000 as the instrument used. High-throughput sequencing was used to profile the CDR3 region of the TCR beta-chain in every patient. The original pipeline was this. The researchers built a classifier to tell apart papillary thyroid cancer patients with distant metastasis, based on CDR3 differences among clinicopathological groups. To measure repertoire diversity the researchers used the Shannon index, while the Morisita-Horn index served to gauge how similar the tumor and blood repertoires were. TCRdb reprocessing: public reads trimmed at Q25 with fastp, clones called with MiXCR, in-frame beta chains kept. TCRdb's processing, not the study's, gives the V and J calls here. Within this sample are some 14,000 clones, with approximately 35% of them counted one time only. The ten largest clones take up about 11% of the sample.

The receptor was derived from a male donor with papillary thyroid cancer or a benign thyroid nodule (not recorded which). Some clones in this sample may be carry-over from other donors' samples. The sequenced sample consisted of tumor tissue. The chain is assembled from TRBV5-1 and TRBJ2-5; no D gene can be assigned with confidence. At the DNA level, the sequence is TGCGCCAGCAGCTCGCGGTGGGGAGAGACCCAGTACTTC. The translation is CASSSRWGETQYF.